One T cell receptor (beta chain) is described in this entry. The data derive from a study of T cell changes during pregnancy in multiple sclerosis. Generated by immunoSEQ multiplex PCR, the TCRdb table keeps only in-frame clones and is missing some. The repertoire includes about 20,000 clones, 88% of them detected once, and 7% sits in the top ten. The germline V gene encodes CDR1 LGHNA and CDR2 YNFKEQ. The V and J ends lost 3 bases and 5 bases, in that order; junction bases with no gene match: 10. This CDR3 spans 17 amino acids. This chain uses TRBV4-2 with TRBJ2-3; TRBD2 matches at 11 bases. The receptor's source is a female donor in good health, enrolled as a control in a pregnancy study. The specimen was CD8+ T cells from peripheral blood mononuclear cells, collected in the third trimester of pregnancy. CDR3 DNA sequence: TGTGCCAGCAGCCAGGTTGCTAGCGGGGGGTTTATAGATACGCAGTATTTT. Protein product: CASSQVASGGFIDTQYF.